One and the same sample provided the 17 T cell receptor beta chains below, sequenced in a study of T cells in Graves' hyperthyroidism and ophthalmopathy. Regions amplified from RNA transcripts were the TCR beta CDR3 regions. In the first-round RT-PCR of the TCR CDR3, the HTBI primer set was used. TCRdb redid the calling of the multiplex PCR reads with MiXCR, one entry per CDR3 protein. The sample lists 600,000 to 700,000 distinct CDR3 sequences; 45% were seen once. Sequencing input: peripheral blood or thyroid tissue (not recorded which). Receptors originate from an adult man with Graves' disease, either hyperthyroidism or ophthalmopathy (not recorded which).

The rearrangement links TRBV10-3 to TRBJ1-1; D remains ambiguous. Per germline, CDR1 ENHRY and CDR2 SYGVKD. V lost 4 bases and J lost 1, with 13 bases in between. This CDR3 has 15 residues. This chain's CDR3 is CAISVGHPENTEAFF. The CDR3 DNA is TGTGCCATCAGTGTTGGGCACCCGGAGAACACTGAAGCTTTCTTT.

This chain links TRBV9 with TRBJ1-4, with a tentative D call TRBD1 (5 bases). V lost 3 bases, J lost 0 bases, and 9 bases lay in between. Germline CDR1 reads SGDLS; CDR2 reads YYNGEE. This CDR3 is 15 amino acids long. The DNA of the CDR3 is TGTGCCAGCAGCGCGGGACCTACAACTAATGAAAAACTGTTTTTT. Amino acids: CASSAGPTTNEKLFF.

This clonotype was seen repeatedly, ten times or more. This rearrangement joins TRBV10-2 to TRBJ2-5; tentatively, D is TRBD1 (5 bases). Trimming took off 7 bases at V and 4 bases at J, with 13 bases between the two ends. The length of the CDR3 is 13 residues. CDR1 is WSHSY, CDR2 SAAADI, per germline. The CDR3 coding sequence is TGCGCCAGCACGCAGGGATTGGGAGAGACCCAGTACTTC. Translation: CASTQGLGETQYF.

Of note for this clonotype: One end of the junction fails to match germline, which may point to a read error. The V gene is TRBV7-2, the J gene TRBJ2-3, with D possibly being TRBD2 (6 bases). Per the germline V gene, CDR1 is SGHTA and CDR2 is FQGNSA. The CDR3 runs 13 residues. The CDR3 bases are TGCAGCGGCACCGCGGGGACGTCAGATACGCAGTATTTT. Translated: CSGTAGTSDTQYF. The entire variable domain, with the rest obtained from reference TRBV7-2 and TRBJ2-3, is as follows: GAGVSQSPSNKVTEKGKDVELRCDPISGHTALYWYRQSLGQGLEFLIYFQGNSAPDKSGLPSDRFSAERTGGSVSTLTIQRTQQEDSAVYLCSGTAGTSDTQYFGPGTRLTVL.

Note on this clonotype: The junction departs from germline at one end; a sequencing error may be responsible. The chain couples TRBV10-3 to TRBJ1-5; tentative D call: TRBD1 (6 bases). Germline CDR1 ENHRY, CDR2 SYGVKD. The length of the CDR3 is 9 residues. This CDR3 is CAIAQGFRF. The CDR3 DNA reads as TGTGCCATCGCACAGGGATTTCGGTTT.

As to this clonotype: A much larger clone lies one base from this, so it may be a read error. The V gene is TRBV2, the J gene TRBJ1-1, with TRBD1 matching 7 bases. CDR1 and CDR2 (germline): SNHLY, FYNNEI. The junction had 8 bases not matched to a gene; V was cut back by 7 bases and J by 6 bases. This CDR3 has 13 residues. CDR3 in amino acids: CASNQDRSAEAFF. CDR3 in DNA: TGTGCCAGCAACCAGGACAGGAGCGCTGAAGCTTTCTTT.

This clonotype has more than one count but fewer than ten. In DNA form, the CDR3 reads TGTGCCAGCAGTGGGACTAGCGGCCCTTCCTACGAGCAGTACTTC. Translation gives CASSGTSGPSYEQYF. The gene calls are TRBV6-5 and TRBJ2-7, with TRBD2 identical over 11 bases. The CDR3 runs 15 residues. Trimming at V came to 5 bases and at J to 1 base, leaving 4 bases not matched to a gene. The germline V gene has CDR1 MNHEY and CDR2 SVGAGI.

This clonotype was picked up many times. The V call is TRBV2, the J call TRBJ1-4; D remains ambiguous. CDR3 length equals 14 residues. From germline, CDR1 is SNHLY and CDR2 FYNNEI. Trimming stripped 7 bases from V and 8 bases from J, with 17 bases between. As DNA, the CDR3 is TGTGCCAGCACTCTTAACTTGGCGGGGGAAAAACTGTTTTTT. Its protein is CASTLNLAGEKLFF.

Remarks on this clonotype: A single base separates this from a much larger clone, so it may be a read error. The genes are TRBV2 and TRBJ1-2, with D perhaps matching TRBD1 (5 bases). This CDR3 is built from 15 residues. CDR1 SNHLY and CDR2 FYNNEI come from the germline V gene. CDR3 bases: TGTGCCAGCAGCTTGACCCCAACACGGGACTATAGCTACACCTTC. Its translation: CASSLTPTRDYSYTF. Using reference TRBV2 and TRBJ1-2 for the parts outside the CDR3, the full variable domain is EPEVTQTPSHQVTQMGQEVILRCVPISNHLYFYWYRQILGQKVEFLVSFYNNEISEKSEIFDDQFSVERPDGSNFTLKIRSTKLEDSAMYFCASSLTPTRDYSYTFGSGTRLTVV.

This clonotype occurred many times. The chain joins TRBV7-9 to TRBJ1-2, with 8 bases identical to TRBD1. The CDR3 totals 15 residues. From germline, CDR1 is SEHNR and CDR2 FQNEAQ (reference sequence). V trimming: 4 bases; J trimming: 4 bases; junction bases outside the gene matches: 8. In DNA, the CDR3 is TGTGCCAGCAGCTACGCCTCGGACAGGGCCTATGGCTACACCTTC. Protein: CASSYASDRAYGYTF.

The V call is TRBV12-3 or TRBV12-4, the J call TRBJ1-1, with a tentative D call TRBD1 (5 bases). This CDR3 spans 12 amino acids. With 8 bases removed from V and 3 bases from J, the gap between germline ends came to 10 bases. CDR3 coding DNA: TGTGCCAGCGGGACTGCTTACACTGAAGCTTTCTTT. The encoded protein is CASGTAYTEAFF.

This clonotype was observed a handful of times. This sequence joins TRBV12-3 or TRBV12-4 and TRBJ1-1, with 8 bases matching TRBD1. The CDR3 contains 16 residues. The V and J ends lost 6 bases and 0 bases, in that order; junction bases with no gene match: 9. In DNA form, the CDR3 reads TGTGCCAGCAGCCGAACCGGGACAGGAATGAACACTGAAGCTTTCTTT. Its translation is CASSRTGTGMNTEAFF.

Points on this clonotype: This may arise from a read error, as a much more abundant clone is one base away. This chain joins TRBV7-8 and TRBJ2-7; D may be TRBD2 (6 bases). CDR1 SGHVS and CDR2 FQNEAQ come from the germline V gene. The V end lost 1 base, the J end lost 5 bases, and 15 bases lay between the germline ends. This CDR3 has 15 residues. CDR3 sequence: CASSLGGGYPDEQYF. CDR3 bases: TGTGCCAGCAGCTTAGGAGGAGGGTACCCCGACGAGCAGTACTTC.

This clonotype was recorded at least ten times. The rearrangement links TRBV24-1 to TRBJ1-4, with TRBD1 matching over 7 bases. Per the germline V gene, CDR1 is KGHDR and CDR2 is SFDVKD. Trimming took 3 bases from V and 0 from J; bases not matched to a gene: 3. The CDR3 runs to 16 residues. The CDR3 spells CATSDGTDPTNEKLFF. In nucleotides, the CDR3 is TGTGCCACCAGTGATGGGACAGACCCAACTAATGAAAAACTGTTTTTT.

There are a few counts of this clonotype. This chain connects TRBV2 to TRBJ1-4, with D tentatively TRBD1 (6 bases). The CDR3 has 15 residues. V was pared by 8 bases and J by 5 bases, with 18 bases between. Germline CDR1 SNHLY, CDR2 FYNNEI. The CDR3 DNA reads TGTGCCAGCGAATTTACAGGGAAGGGGAATGAAAAACTGTTTTTT. It yields the protein CASEFTGKGNEKLFF.

This clonotype was detected a few times. This chain links TRBV7-8 with TRBJ1-1; D is unclear. CDR3 length equals 13 residues. Trimming shortened V by 1 base and J by 8 bases, and 11 bases separated the two germline ends. Germline CDR1 reads SGHVS; CDR2 reads FQNEAQ. CDR3 amino acids: CASSLGKGPEAFF. CDR3 DNA: TGTGCCAGCAGCTTAGGTAAAGGCCCGGAAGCTTTCTTT.

The chain combines TRBV19 with TRBJ1-1, with 9 bases aligning to TRBD1. The germline gives CDR1 LNHDA, CDR2 SQIVND (reference sequence). The CDR3 length is 16 residues. Trimming at V came to 0 bases and at J to 5 bases, leaving 7 bases not matched to a gene. The CDR3 region has the DNA TGTGCCAGTAGTATAGACCCGGACAGGGGAGGTACTGAAGCTTTCTTT. This gives the protein CASSIDPDRGGTEAFF.